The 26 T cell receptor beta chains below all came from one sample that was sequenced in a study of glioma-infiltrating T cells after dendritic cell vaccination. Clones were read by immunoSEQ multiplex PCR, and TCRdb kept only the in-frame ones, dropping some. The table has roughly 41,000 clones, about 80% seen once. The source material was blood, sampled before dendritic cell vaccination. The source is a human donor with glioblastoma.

CDR3 sequence (DNA): TGTGCCTGGAGCCCGAGAACAGGGGGCAGCTACGAGCAGTACTTC. Translated: CAWSPRTGGSYEQYF. The chain is built from TRBV30 and TRBJ2-5, with 9 bases matching TRBD1. The J call may be mistaken, given a closer DNA end match to TRBJ2-7. The V gene's germline CDR1 is GTSNPN and CDR2 SVGIG (reference sequence). The CDR3 extends over 15 amino acids.

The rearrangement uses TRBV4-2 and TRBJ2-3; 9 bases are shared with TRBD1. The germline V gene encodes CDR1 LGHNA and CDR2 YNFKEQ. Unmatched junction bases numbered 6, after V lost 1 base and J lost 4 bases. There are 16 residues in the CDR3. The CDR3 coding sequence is TGTGCCAGCAGCCAAGGCCGGGACAGGGTCTCAGATACGCAGTATTTT. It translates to CASSQGRDRVSDTQYF.

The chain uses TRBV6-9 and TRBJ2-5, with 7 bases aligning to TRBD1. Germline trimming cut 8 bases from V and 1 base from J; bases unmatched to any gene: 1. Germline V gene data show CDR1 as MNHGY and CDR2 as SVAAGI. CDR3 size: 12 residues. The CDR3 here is CASRDSQETQYF. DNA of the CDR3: TGTGCCAGCCGGGACAGCCAAGAGACCCAGTACTTC.

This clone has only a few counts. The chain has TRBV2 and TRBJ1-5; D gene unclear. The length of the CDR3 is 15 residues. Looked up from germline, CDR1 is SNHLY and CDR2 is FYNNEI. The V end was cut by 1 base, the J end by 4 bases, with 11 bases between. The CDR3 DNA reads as TGTGCCAGCAGTGAAGGCGGCCTGGATAATCAGCCCCAGCATTTT. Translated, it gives CASSEGGLDNQPQHF.

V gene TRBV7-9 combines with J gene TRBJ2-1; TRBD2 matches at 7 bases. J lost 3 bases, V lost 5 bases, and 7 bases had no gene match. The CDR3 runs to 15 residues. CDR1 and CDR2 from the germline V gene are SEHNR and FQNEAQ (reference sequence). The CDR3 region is CASSPSGDIYNEQFF. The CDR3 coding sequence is TGTGCCAGCAGCCCAAGCGGGGATATCTACAATGAGCAGTTCTTC.

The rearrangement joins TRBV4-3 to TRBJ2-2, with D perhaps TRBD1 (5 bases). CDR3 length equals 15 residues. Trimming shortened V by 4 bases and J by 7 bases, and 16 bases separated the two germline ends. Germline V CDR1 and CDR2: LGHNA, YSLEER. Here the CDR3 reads CASSPTLGPGGELFF. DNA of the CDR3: TGCGCCAGCAGCCCTACTCTGGGGCCCGGCGGGGAGCTGTTTTTT.

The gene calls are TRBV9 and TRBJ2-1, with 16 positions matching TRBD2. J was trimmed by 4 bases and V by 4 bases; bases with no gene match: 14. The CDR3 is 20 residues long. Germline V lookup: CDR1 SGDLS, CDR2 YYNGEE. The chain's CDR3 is CASSTIIGTSGGAEYNEQFF. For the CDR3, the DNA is TGTGCCAGCAGCACAATCATCGGGACTAGCGGGGGGGCAGAATACAATGAGCAGTTCTTC.

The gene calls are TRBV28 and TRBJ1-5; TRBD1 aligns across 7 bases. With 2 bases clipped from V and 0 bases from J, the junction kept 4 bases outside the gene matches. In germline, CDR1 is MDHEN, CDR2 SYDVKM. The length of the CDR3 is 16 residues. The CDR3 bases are TGTGCCAGCAGTTTAAAGACAGGGTATAGCAATCAGCCCCAGCATTTT. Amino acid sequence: CASSLKTGYSNQPQHF.

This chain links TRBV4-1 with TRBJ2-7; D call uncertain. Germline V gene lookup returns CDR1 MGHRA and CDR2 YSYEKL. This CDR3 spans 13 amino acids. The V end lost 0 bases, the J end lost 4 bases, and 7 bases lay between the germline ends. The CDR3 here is CASSQDLGYEQYF. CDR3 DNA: TGCGCCAGCAGCCAAGATCTAGGATACGAGCAGTACTTC.

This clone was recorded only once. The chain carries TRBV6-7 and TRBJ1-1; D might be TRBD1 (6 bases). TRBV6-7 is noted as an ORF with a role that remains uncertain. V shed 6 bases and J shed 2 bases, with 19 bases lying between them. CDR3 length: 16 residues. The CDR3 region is CASRYNRDIYNTEAFF. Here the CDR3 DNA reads TGTGCCAGCAGATACAACCGGGACATATATAACACTGAAGCTTTCTTT.

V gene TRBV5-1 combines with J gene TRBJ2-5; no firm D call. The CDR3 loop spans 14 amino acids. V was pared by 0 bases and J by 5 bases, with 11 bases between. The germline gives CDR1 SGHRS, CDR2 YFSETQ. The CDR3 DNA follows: TGCGCCAGCAGCTTGGAAGGTAGCTTGGAGACCCAGTACTTC. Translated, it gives CASSLEGSLETQYF. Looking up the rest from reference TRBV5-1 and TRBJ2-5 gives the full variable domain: KAGVTQTPRYLIKTRGQQVTLSCSPISGHRSVSWYQQTPGQGLQFLFEYFSETQRNKGNFPGRFSGRQFSNSRSEMNVSTLELGDSALYLCASSLEGSLETQYFGPGTRLLVL.

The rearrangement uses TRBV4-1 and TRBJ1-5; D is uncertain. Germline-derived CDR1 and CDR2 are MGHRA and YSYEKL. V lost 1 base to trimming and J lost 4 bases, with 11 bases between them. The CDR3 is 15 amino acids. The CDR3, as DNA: TGCGCCAGCAGCCAAGCAAATCTAGCAAATCAGCCCCAGCATTTT. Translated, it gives CASSQANLANQPQHF.

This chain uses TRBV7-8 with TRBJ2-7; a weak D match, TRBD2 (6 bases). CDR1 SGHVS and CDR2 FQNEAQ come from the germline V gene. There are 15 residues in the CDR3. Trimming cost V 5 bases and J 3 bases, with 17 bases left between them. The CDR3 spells CASSRGGTANYEQYF. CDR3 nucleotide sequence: TGTGCCAGCAGCCGGGGCGGGACTGCCAACTACGAGCAGTACTTC. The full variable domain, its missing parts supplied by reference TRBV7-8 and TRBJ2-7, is GAGVSQSPRYKVAKRGQDVALRCDPISGHVSLFWYQQALGQGPEFLTYFQNEAQLDKSGLPSDRFFAERPEGSVSTLKIQRTQQEDSAVYLCASSRGGTANYEQYFGPGTRLTVT.

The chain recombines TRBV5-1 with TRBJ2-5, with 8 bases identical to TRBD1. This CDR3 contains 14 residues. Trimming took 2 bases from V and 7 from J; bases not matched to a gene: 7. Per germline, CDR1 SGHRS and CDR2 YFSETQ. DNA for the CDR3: TGCGCCAGCAGCTTCGGACAGGGTGCGGGGACCCAGTACTTC. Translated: CASSFGQGAGTQYF.

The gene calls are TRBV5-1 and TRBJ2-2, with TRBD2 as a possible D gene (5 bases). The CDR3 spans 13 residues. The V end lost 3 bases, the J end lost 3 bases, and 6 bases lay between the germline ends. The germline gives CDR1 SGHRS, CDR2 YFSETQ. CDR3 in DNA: TGCGCCAGCAGCTCGGACTACACCGGGGAGCTGTTTTTT. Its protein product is CASSSDYTGELFF.

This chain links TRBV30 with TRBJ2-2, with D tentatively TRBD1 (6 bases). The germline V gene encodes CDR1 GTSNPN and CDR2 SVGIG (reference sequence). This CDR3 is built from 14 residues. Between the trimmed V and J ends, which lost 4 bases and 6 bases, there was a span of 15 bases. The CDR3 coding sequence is TGTGCCTGGAATATGGACAGACAATCCGGGGAGCTGTTTTTT. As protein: CAWNMDRQSGELFF.

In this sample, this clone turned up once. Written as DNA, the CDR3 is TGTGCCAGTAGTCTGCGACAGGGGAACTACGAGCAGTACTTC. As protein: CASSLRQGNYEQYF. This chain links TRBV19 with TRBJ2-7, with TRBD1 identical over 8 bases. The length of the CDR3 is 14 residues. The V and J ends lost 5 bases and 3 bases, in that order; junction bases with no gene match: 6. Germline CDR1 is LNHDA and CDR2 is SQIVND (reference sequence).

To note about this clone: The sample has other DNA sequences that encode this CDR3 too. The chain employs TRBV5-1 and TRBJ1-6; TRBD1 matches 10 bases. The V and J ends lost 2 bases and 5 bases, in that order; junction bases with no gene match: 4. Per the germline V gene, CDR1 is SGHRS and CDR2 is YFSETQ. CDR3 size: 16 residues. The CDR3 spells CASSFDRGPDNSPLHF. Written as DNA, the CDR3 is TGCGCCAGCAGCTTCGACAGGGGGCCGGATAATTCACCCCTCCACTTT.

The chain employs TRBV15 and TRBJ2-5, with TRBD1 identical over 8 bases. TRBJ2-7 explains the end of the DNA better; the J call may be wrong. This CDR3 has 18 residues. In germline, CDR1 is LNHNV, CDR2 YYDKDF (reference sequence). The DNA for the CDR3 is TGTGCCACCAGCAGAGAGTTCCCGGGACAGGCGAGCTCCTACGAGCAGTACTTC. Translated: CATSREFPGQASSYEQYF.

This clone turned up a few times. CDR3 in DNA: TGTGCCAGCAGCGTAGGGGCAGGGGGAGGAGAGACCCAGTACTTC. This gives the protein CASSVGAGGGETQYF. The chain has TRBV9 and TRBJ2-5, with a possible D match to TRBD1 (7 bases). V lost 0 bases and J lost 4, with 13 bases in between. The CDR3 runs 15 residues. Germline CDR1 and CDR2: SGDLS and YYNGEE.

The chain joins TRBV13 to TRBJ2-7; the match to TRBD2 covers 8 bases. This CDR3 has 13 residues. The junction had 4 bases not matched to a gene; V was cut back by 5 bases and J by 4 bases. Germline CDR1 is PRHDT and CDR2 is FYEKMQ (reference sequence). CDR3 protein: CASSPSGGYEQYF. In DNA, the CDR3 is TGTGCCAGCAGCCCGAGCGGGGGATACGAGCAGTACTTC.

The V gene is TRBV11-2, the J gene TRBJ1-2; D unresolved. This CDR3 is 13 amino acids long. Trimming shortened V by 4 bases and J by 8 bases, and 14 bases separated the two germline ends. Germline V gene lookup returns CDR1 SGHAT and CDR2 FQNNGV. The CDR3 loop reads CASSSPRGLGYTF. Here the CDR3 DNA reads TGTGCCAGCAGCTCCCCCCGAGGGCTGGGCTACACCTTC.

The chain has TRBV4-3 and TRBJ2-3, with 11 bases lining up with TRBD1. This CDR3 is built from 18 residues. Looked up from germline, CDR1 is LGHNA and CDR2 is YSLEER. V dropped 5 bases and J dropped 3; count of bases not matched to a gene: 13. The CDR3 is CASSSRGPGQGATDTQYF. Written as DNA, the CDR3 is TGCGCCAGCAGCTCACGTGGGCCAGGACAGGGGGCAACAGATACGCAGTATTTT.

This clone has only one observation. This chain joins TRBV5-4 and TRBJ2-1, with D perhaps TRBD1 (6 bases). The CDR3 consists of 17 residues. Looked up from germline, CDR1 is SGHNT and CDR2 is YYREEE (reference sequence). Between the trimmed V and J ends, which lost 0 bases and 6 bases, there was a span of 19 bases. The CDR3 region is CASSLAYSAGVTNEQFF. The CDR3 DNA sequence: TGTGCCAGCAGCTTGGCCTATTCCGCAGGGGTGACCAATGAGCAGTTCTTC.

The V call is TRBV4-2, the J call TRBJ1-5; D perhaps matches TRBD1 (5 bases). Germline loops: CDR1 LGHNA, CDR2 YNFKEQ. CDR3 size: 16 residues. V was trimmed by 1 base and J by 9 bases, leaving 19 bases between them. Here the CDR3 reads CASSQGGVGLDWPQHF. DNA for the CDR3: TGTGCCAGCAGCCAAGGTGGAGTGGGGCTGGATTGGCCCCAGCATTTT.

CDR3 in amino acids: CASSQSAGRGEKLFF. Written as DNA, the CDR3 is TGCGCCAGCAGCCAATCGGCAGGGAGGGGGGAAAAACTGTTTTTT. This chain joins TRBV4-3 and TRBJ1-4, with a tentative D call TRBD1 (6 bases). Trimming took 2 bases from V and 8 from J, leaving 15 bases between them. This CDR3 region has 15 residues. The germline CDR1 and CDR2 sequences are LGHNA and YSLEER.